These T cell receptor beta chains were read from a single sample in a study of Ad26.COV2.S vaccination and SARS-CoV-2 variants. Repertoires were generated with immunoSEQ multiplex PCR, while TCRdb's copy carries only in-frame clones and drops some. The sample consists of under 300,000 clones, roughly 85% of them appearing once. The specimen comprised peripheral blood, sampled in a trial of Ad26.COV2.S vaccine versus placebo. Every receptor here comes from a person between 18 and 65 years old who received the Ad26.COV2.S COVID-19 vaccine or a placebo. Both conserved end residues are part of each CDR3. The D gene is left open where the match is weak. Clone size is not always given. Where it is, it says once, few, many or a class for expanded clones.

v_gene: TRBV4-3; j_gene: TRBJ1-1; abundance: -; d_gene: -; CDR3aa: CASSQDTGNTEAFF; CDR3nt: TGCGCCAGCAGCCAAGATACGGGGAACACTGAAGCTTTCTTT
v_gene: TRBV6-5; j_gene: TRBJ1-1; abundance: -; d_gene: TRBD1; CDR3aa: CASSLGTGDTEAFF; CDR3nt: TGTGCCAGCAGTTTAGGGACAGGAGACACTGAAGCTTTCTTT
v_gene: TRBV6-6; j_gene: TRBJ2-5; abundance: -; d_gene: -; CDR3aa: CASSALQETQYF; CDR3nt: TGTGCCAGCAGTGCCCTCCAAGAGACCCAGTACTTC
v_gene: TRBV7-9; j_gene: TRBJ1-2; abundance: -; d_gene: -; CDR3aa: CASSLHNPGTLKIRTF; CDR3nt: TGTGCCAGCAGCTTGCATAACCCCGGGACCTTAAAAATACGCACCTTC
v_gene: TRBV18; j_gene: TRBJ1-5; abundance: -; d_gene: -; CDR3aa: CASSLSPRGQPQHF; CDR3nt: TGTGCCAGCTCACTAAGCCCGCGGGGCCAGCCCCAGCATTTT
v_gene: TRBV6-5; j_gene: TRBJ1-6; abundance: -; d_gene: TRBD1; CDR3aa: CASTRTGPYNSPLHF; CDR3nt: TGTGCCAGCACTAGGACAGGGCCCTATAATTCACCCCTCCACTTT
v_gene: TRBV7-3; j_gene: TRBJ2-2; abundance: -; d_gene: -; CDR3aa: CASSPGVRVNTGELFF; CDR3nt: TGTGCCAGCAGCCCTGGCGTTCGGGTAAACACCGGGGAGCTGTTTTTT
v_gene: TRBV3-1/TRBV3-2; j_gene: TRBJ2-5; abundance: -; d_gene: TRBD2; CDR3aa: CASSRSSGVIQETQYF; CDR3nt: TGTGCCAGCAGCCGATCTAGCGGGGTTATCCAAGAGACCCAGTACTTC
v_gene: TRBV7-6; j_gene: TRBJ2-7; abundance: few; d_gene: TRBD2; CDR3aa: CASSPWIAGSYEQYF; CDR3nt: TGTGCCAGCAGCCCTTGGATAGCGGGTTCCTACGAGCAGTACTTC
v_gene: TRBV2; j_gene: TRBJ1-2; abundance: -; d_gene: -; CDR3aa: CASSEQGPLSGYTF; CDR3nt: TGTGCCAGCAGTGAGCAGGGCCCGCTCTCTGGCTACACCTTC
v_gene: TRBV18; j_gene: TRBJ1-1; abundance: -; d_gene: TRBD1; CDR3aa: CASSFYRGENTEAFF; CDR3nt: TGTGCCAGCTCATTCTACAGGGGAGAGAACACTGAAGCTTTCTTT
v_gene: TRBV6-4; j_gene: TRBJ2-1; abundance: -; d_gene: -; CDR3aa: CASSDSRLSRMHEQFF; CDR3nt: TGTGCCAGCAGTGACTCGAGACTCTCCAGAATGCATGAGCAGTTCTTC
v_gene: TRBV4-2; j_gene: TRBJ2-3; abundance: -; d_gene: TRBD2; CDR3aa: CASSSQRGPADTQYF; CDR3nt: TGTGCCAGCAGCTCTCAGCGGGGGCCAGCTGATACGCAGTATTTT
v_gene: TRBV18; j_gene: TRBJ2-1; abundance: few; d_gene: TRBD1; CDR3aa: CASGTGQNYNEQFF; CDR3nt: TGTGCCAGCGGTACGGGACAGAACTACAATGAGCAGTTCTTC
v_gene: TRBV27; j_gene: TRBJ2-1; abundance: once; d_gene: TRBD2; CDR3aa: CASSSGTSGRAWEQFF; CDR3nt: TGTGCCAGCAGTTCCGGGACTAGCGGGAGGGCCTGGGAGCAGTTCTTC
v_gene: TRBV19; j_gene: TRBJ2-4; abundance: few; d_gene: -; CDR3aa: CASSDSWGTYIQYF; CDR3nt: TGTGCCAGTAGTGATTCGTGGGGAACTTACATTCAGTACTTC
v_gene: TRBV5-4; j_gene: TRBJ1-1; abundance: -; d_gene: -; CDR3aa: CASSLGGLGAFF; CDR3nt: TGTGCCAGCAGTTTAGGGGGGTTGGGGGCTTTCTTT
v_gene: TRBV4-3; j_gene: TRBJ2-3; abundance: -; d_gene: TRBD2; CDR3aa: CASSQLAGGITDTQYF; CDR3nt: TGCGCCAGCAGCCAACTAGCGGGAGGGATCACAGATACGCAGTATTTT
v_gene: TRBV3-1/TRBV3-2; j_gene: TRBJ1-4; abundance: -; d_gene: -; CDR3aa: CARRATNEKLFF; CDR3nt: TGTGCCAGACGGGCAACTAATGAAAAACTGTTTTTT
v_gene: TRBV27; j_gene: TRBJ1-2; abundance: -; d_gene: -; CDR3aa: CASSPRQSPSSYGYTF; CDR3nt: TGTGCCAGCAGTCCTCGACAGTCGCCCTCTTCATATGGCTACACCTTC
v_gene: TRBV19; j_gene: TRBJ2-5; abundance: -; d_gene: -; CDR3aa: CASSMAHGETQYF; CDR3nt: TGTGCCAGTAGTATGGCTCATGGGGAGACCCAGTACTTC
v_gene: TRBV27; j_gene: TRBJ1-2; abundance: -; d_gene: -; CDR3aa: CASSLSKTRETYGYTF; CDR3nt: TGTGCCAGCAGTTTATCGAAAACCCGGGAAACCTATGGCTACACCTTC
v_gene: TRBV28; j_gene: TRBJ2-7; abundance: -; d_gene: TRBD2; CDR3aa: CASSYRTSGGASYEQYF; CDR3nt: TGTGCCAGCAGTTATAGGACTAGCGGGGGGGCATCCTACGAGCAGTACTTC
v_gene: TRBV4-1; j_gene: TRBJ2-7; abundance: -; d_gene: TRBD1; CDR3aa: CASSQGATGGSYEQYF; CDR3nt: TGCGCCAGCAGCCAAGGCGCGACAGGGGGTTCCTACGAGCAGTACTTC
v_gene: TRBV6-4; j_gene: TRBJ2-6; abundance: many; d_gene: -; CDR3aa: CASSDTGSGANVLTF; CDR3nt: TGTGCCAGCAGTGACACAGGGTCTGGGGCCAACGTCCTGACTTTC
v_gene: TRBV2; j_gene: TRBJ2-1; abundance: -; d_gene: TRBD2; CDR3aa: CASSEAPDLLAGAIYNEQFF; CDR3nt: TGTGCCAGCAGTGAAGCCCCTGATCTACTAGCGGGAGCGATCTACAATGAGCAGTTCTTC
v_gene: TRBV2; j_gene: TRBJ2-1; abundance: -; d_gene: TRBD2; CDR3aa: CATWGGLAGTEQFF; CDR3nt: TGTGCCACCTGGGGGGGACTAGCGGGAACCGAGCAGTTCTTC
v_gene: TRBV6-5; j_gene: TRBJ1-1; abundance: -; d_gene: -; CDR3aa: CASSPYGTNTEAFF; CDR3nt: TGTGCCAGCAGTCCTTACGGCACGAACACTGAAGCTTTCTTT
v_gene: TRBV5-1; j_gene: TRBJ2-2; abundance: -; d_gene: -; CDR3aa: CASSIGQTGELFF; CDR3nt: TGCGCCAGCAGCATAGGACAGACCGGGGAGCTGTTTTTT
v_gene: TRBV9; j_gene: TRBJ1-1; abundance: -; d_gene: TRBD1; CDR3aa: CASSGDRGFTEAFF; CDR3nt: TGTGCCAGCAGTGGTGACAGGGGGTTCACTGAAGCTTTCTTT
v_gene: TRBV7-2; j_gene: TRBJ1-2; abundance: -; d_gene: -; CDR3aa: CASSLGAVAKESNF; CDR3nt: TGTGCCAGCAGCTTAGGTGCTGTCGCCAAGGAGTCCAACTTC
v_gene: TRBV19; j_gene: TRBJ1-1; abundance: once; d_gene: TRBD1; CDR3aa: CASSSRSRGDTEAFF; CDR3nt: TGTGCCAGTAGTTCACGAAGCAGGGGGGACACTGAAGCTTTCTTT